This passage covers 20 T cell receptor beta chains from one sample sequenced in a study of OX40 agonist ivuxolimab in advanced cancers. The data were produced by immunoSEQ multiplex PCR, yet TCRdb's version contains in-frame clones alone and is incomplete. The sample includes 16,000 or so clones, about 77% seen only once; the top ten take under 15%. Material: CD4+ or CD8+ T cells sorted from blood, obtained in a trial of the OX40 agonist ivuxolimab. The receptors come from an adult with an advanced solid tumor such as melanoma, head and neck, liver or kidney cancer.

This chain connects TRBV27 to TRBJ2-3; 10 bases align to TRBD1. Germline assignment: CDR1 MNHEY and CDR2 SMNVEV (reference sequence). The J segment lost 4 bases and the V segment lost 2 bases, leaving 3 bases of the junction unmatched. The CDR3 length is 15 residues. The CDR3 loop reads CASSLRTGGPDTQYF. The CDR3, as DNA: TGTGCCAGCAGTTTAAGGACAGGGGGGCCAGATACGCAGTATTTT.

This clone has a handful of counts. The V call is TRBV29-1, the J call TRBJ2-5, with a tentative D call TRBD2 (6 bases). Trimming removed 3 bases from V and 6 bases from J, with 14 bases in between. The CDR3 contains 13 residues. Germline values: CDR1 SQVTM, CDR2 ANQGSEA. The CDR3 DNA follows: TGCAGCGTTGAGGGAGGCGTCGGGAAGACCCAGTACTTC. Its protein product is CSVEGGVGKTQYF. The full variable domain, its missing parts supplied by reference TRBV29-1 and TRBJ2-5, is SAVISQKPSRDICQRGTSLTIQCQVDSQVTMMFWYRQQPGQSLTLIATANQGSEATYESGFVIDKFPISRPNLTFSTLTVSNMSPEDSSIYLCSVEGGVGKTQYFGPGTRLLVL.

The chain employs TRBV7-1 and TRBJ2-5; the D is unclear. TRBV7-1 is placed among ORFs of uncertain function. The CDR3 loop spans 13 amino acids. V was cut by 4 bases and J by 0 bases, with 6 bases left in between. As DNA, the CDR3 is TGTGCCAGCAGCTTACTAAACCAAGAGACCCAGTACTTC. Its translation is CASSLLNQETQYF.

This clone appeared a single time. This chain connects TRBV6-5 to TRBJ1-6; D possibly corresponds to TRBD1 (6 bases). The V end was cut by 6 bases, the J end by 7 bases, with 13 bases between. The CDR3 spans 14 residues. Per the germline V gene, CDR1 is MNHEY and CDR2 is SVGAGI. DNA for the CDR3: TGTGCCAGCAGCCCTGCAGGGGAAAATTCACCCCTCCACTTT. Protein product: CASSPAGENSPLHF.

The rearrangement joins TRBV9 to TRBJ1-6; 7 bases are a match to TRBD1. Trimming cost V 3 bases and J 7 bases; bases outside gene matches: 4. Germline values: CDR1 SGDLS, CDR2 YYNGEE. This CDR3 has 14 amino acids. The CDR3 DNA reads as TGTGCCAGCAGCGCGACAGGGCAGAATTCACCCCTCCACTTT. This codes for CASSATGQNSPLHF.

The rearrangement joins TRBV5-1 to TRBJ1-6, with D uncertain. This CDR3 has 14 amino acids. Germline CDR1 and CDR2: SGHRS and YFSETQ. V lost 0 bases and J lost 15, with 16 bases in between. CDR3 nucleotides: TGCGCCAGCAGCTTGGGGTTCGACACTGGCATCCTCCACTTT. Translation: CASSLGFDTGILHF. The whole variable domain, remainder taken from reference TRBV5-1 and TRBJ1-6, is KAGVTQTPRYLIKTRGQQVTLSCSPISGHRSVSWYQQTPGQGLQFLFEYFSETQRNKGNFPGRFSGRQFSNSRSEMNVSTLELGDSALYLCASSLGFDTGILHFGNGTRLTVT.

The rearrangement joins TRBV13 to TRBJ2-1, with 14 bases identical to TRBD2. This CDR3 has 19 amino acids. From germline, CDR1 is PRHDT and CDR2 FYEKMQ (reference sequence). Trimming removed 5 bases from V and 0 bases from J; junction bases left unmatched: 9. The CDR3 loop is CASSNSGTSGGGSYNEQFF. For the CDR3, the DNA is TGTGCCAGCAGCAACTCCGGGACTAGCGGGGGAGGCTCCTACAATGAGCAGTTCTTC.

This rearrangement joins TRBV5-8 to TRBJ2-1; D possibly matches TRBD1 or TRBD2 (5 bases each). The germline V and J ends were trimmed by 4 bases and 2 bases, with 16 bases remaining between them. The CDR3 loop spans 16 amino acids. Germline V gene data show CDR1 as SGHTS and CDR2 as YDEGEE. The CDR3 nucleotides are TGTGCCAGCAGCCACCCCGGGACCCAGACCTACAATGAGCAGTTCTTC. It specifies CASSHPGTQTYNEQFF.

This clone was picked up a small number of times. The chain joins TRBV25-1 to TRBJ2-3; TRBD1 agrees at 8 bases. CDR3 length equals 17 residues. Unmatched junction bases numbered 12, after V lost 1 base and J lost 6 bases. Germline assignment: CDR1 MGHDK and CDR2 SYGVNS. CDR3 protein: CASSESTGVFVMDTQYF. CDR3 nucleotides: TGTGCCAGCAGTGAATCGACAGGGGTGTTTGTAATGGATACGCAGTATTTT.

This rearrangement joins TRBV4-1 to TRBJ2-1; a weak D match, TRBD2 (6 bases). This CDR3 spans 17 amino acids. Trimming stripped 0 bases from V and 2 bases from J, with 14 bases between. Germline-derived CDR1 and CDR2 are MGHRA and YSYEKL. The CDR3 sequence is CASSQDLAGSAYNEQFF. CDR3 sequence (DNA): TGCGCCAGCAGCCAAGATCTGGCGGGGTCGGCCTACAATGAGCAGTTCTTC.

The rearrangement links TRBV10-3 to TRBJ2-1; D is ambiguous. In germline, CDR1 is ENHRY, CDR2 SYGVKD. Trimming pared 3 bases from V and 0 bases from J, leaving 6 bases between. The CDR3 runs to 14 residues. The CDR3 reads CAISDSLSYNEQFF. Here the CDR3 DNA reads TGTGCCATCAGTGACTCTCTCTCCTACAATGAGCAGTTCTTC.

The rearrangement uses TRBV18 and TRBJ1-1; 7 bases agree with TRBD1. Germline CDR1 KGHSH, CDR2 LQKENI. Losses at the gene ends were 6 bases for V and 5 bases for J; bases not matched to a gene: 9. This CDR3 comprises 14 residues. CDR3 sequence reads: CASSPTGVVTEAFF. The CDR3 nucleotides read TGTGCCAGCTCGCCCACAGGGGTTGTAACTGAAGCTTTCTTT. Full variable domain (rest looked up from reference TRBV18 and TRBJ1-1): NAGVMQNPRHLVRRRGQEARLRCSPMKGHSHVYWYRQLPEEGLKFMVYLQKENIIDESGMPKERFSAEFPKEGPSILRIQQVVRGDSAAYFCASSPTGVVTEAFFGQGTRLTVV.

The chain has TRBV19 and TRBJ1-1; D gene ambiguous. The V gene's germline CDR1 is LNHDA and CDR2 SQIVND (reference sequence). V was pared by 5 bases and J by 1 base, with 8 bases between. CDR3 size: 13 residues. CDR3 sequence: CASSDHENTEAFF. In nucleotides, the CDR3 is TGTGCCAGTAGTGATCACGAGAACACTGAAGCTTTCTTT. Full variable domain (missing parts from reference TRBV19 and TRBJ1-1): DGGITQSPKYLFRKEGQNVTLSCEQNLNHDAMYWYRQDPGQGLRLIYYSQIVNDFQKGDIAEGYSVSREKKESFPLTVTSAQKNPTAFYLCASSDHENTEAFFGQGTRLTVV.

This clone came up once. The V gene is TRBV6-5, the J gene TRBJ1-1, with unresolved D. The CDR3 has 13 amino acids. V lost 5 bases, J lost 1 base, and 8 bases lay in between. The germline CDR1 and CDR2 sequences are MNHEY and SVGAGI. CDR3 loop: CASSADTNTEAFF. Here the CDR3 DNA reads TGTGCCAGCAGTGCCGACACGAACACTGAAGCTTTCTTT.

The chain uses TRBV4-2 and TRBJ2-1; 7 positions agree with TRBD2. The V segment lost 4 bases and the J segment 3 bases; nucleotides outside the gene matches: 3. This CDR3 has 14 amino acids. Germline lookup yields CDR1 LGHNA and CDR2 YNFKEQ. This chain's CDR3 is CASSLSGDYNEQFF. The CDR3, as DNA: TGTGCCAGCAGCCTCAGCGGGGACTACAATGAGCAGTTCTTC.

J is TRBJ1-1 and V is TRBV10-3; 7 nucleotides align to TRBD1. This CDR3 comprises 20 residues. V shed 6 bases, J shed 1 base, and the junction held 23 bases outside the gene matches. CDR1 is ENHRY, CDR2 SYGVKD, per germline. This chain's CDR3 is CAISPRDSLTPVRGNTEAFF. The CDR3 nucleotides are TGTGCCATCAGCCCACGGGACAGCCTAACCCCCGTGAGGGGGAACACTGAAGCTTTCTTT.

The CDR3 DNA reads as TGTGCCAGCAGCTCAGGGACAGGTGGGGTAGGCTACACCTTC. This encodes CASSSGTGGVGYTF. This chain joins TRBV11-2 and TRBJ1-2, with TRBD1 matching over 8 bases. The CDR3 is made up of 14 amino acids. V lost 4 bases, J lost 8 bases, and 9 bases stayed unmatched. Germline loops: CDR1 SGHAT, CDR2 FQNNGV.

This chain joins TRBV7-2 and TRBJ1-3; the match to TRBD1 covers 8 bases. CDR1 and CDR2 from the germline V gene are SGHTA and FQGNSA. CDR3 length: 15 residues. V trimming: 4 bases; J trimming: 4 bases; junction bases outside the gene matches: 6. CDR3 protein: CASSSRQGPGNTIYF. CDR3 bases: TGTGCCAGCAGCTCAAGACAGGGGCCAGGAAACACCATATATTTT. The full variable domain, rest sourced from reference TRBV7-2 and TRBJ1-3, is GAGVSQSPSNKVTEKGKDVELRCDPISGHTALYWYRQSLGQGLEFLIYFQGNSAPDKSGLPSDRFSAERTGGSVSTLTIQRTQQEDSAVYLCASSSRQGPGNTIYFGEGSWLTVV.

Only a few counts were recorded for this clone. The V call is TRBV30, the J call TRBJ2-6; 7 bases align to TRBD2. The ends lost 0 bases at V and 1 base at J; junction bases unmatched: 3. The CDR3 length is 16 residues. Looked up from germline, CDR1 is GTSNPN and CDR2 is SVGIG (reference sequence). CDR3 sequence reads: CAWSVGEGSGANVLTF. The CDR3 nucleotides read TGTGCCTGGAGTGTAGGGGAGGGGTCTGGGGCCAACGTCCTGACTTTC. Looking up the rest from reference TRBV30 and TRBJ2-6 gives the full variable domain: SQTIHQWPATLVQPVGSPLSLECTVEGTSNPNLYWYRQAAGRGLQLLFYSVGIGQISSEVPQNLSASRPQDRQFILSSKKLLLSDSGFYLCAWSVGEGSGANVLTFGAGSRLTVL.

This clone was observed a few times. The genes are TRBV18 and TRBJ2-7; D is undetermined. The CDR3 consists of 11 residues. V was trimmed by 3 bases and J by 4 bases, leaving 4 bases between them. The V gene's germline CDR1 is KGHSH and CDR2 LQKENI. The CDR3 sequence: CASSPGYEQYF. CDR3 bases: TGTGCCAGCTCACCTGGGTACGAGCAGTACTTC.